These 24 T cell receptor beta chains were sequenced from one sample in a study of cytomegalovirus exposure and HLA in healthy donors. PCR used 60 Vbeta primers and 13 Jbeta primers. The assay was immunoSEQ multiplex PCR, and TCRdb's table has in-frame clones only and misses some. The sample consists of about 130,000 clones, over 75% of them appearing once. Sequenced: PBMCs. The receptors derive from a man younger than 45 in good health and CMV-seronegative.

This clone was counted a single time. Here the CDR3 DNA reads TGTGCCAGTAGTATGTACAATCAGCCCCAGCATTTT. It codes for CASSMYNQPQHF. The rearrangement uses TRBV19 and TRBJ1-5, with D hard to call. This CDR3 comprises 12 residues. Germline-derived CDR1 and CDR2 are LNHDA and SQIVND (reference sequence). Trimming removed 3 bases at V and 3 bases at J, with 3 bases between.

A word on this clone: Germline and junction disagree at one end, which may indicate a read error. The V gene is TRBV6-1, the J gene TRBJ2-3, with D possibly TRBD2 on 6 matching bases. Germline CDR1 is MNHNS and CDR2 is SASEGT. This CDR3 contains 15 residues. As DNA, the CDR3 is TGTGCCGGCAGTGAGGCGGGGATCCGGACAGATACGCAGTATTTT. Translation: CAGSEAGIRTDTQYF.

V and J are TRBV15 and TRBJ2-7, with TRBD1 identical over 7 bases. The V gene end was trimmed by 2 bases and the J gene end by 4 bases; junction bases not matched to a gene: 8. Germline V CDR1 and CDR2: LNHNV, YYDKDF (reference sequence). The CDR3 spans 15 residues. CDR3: CATSRISGTAYEQYF. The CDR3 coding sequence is TGTGCCACCAGCAGAATTTCCGGGACAGCATACGAGCAGTACTTC.

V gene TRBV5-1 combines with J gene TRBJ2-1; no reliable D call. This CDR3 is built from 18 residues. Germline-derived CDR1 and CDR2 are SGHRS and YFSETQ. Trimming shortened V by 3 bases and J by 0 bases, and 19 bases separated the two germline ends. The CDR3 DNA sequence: TGCGCCAGCAGCTCCTTCCAAACTGACTTGAGCTCCTACAATGAGCAGTTCTTC. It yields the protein CASSSFQTDLSSYNEQFF.

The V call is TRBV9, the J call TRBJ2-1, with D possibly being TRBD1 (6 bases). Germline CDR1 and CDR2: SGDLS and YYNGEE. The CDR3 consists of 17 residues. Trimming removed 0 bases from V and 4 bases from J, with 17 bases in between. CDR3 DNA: TGTGCCAGCAGCGTAGGCGTCAGGGGCCCACCTTACAATGAGCAGTTCTTC. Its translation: CASSVGVRGPPYNEQFF.

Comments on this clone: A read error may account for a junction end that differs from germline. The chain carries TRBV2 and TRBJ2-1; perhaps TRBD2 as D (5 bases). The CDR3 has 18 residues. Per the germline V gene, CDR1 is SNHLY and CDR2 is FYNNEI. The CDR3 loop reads CASSEALGMSGSHNEQFF. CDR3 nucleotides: TGTGCCAGCAGTGAAGCCCTGGGCATGAGCGGCTCCCACAATGAGCAGTTCTTC. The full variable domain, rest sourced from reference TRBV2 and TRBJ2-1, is EPEVTQTPSHQVTQMGQEVILRCVPISNHLYFYWYRQILGQKVEFLVSFYNNEISEKSEIFDDQFSVERPDGSNFTLKIRSTKLEDSAMYFCASSEALGMSGSHNEQFFGPGTRLTVL.

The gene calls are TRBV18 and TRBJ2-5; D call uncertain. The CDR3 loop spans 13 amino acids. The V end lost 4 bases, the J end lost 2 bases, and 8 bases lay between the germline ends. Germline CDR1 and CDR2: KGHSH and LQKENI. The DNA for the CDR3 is TGTGCCAGCTCACAACACCTTCAAGAGACCCAGTACTTC. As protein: CASSQHLQETQYF.

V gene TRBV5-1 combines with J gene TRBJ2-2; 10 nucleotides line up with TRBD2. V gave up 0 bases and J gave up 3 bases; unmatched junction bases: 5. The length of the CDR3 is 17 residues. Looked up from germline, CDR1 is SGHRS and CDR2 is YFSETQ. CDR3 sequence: CASSLGLAGDYTGELFF. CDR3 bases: TGCGCCAGCAGCTTGGGGCTAGCGGGGGACTACACCGGGGAGCTGTTTTTT.

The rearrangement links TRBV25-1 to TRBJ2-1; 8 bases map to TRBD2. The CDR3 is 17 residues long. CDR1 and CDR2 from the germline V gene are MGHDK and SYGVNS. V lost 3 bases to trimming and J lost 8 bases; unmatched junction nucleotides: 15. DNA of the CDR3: TGTGCCAGCAGTGAGCTTGGGACTAGTTGGTCGTCCGATGAGCAGTTCTTC. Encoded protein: CASSELGTSWSSDEQFF. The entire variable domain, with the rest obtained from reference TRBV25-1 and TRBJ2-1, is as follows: EADIYQTPRYLVIGTGKKITLECSQTMGHDKMYWYQQDPGMELHLIHYSYGVNSTEKGDLSSESTVSRIRTEHFPLTLESARPSHTSQYLCASSELGTSWSSDEQFFGPGTRLTVL.

CDR3 coding DNA: TGTGCCAGCAGCGTGTGGAGATTTAATTCACCCCTCCACTTT. Its translation: CASSVWRFNSPLHF. The rearrangement uses TRBV6-5 and TRBJ1-6; D gene ambiguous. Per the germline V gene, CDR1 is MNHEY and CDR2 is SVGAGI. The CDR3 runs to 14 residues. V dropped 6 bases and J dropped 6 bases, with 12 bases sitting between them.

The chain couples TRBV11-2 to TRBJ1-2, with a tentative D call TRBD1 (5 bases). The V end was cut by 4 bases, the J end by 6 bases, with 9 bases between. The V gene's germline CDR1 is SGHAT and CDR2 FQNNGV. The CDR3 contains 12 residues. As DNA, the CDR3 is TGTGCCAGCAGCTCAGGGTTCGATGGCTACACCTTC. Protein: CASSSGFDGYTF.

CDR3 nucleotides: TGTGCCAGCAGAAGAGGGACTAGCGGTACCTACGAGCAGTACTTC. Its translation is CASRRGTSGTYEQYF. V usage is TRBV5-4 and J usage is TRBJ2-7; TRBD2 agrees at 11 bases. The CDR3 consists of 15 residues. V shed 5 bases, J shed 2 bases, and the junction held 6 bases outside the gene matches. CDR1 SGHNT and CDR2 YYREEE come from the germline V gene (reference sequence).

CDR3 DNA sequence: TGCGCCAGCAGCCCGACACCCCACTCTGGGGCCAACGTCCTGACTTTC. This encodes CASSPTPHSGANVLTF. The V call is TRBV5-1, the J call TRBJ2-6; D is uncertain. Germline CDR1 SGHRS, CDR2 YFSETQ. V was shortened by 4 bases and J by 0 bases, with 11 bases between the two germline ends. This CDR3 has 16 amino acids.

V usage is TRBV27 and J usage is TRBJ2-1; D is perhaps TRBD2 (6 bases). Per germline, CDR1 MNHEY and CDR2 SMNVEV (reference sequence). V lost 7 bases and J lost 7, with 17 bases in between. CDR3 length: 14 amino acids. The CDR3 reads CASNMGGVGNEQFF. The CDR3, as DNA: TGTGCCAGCAATATGGGGGGAGTGGGAAATGAGCAGTTCTTC.

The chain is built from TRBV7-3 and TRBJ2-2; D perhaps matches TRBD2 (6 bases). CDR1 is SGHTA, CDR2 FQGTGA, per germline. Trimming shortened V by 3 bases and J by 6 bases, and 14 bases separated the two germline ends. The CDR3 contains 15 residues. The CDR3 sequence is CASSFDVRDSGELFF. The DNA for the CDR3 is TGTGCCAGCAGCTTTGACGTTCGGGACTCCGGGGAGCTGTTTTTT.

The CDR3 nucleotides are TGTGCCAGCAGCTTTCAGGCTTTTAGCGGGAGGTTTCTGTACAATGAGCAGTTCTTC. This codes for CASSFQAFSGRFLYNEQFF. The chain is built from TRBV5-4 and TRBJ2-1, with 10 bases that match TRBD2. This CDR3 is built from 19 residues. Trimming cost V 2 bases and J 4 bases; bases outside gene matches: 15. The V gene's germline CDR1 is SGHNT and CDR2 YYREEE (reference sequence).

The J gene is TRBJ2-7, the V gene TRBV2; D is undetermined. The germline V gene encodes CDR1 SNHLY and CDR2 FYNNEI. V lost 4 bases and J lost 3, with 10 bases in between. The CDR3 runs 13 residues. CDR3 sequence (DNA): TGTGCCAGCAGTGGATCGGCAGGCTACGAGCAGTACTTC. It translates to CASSGSAGYEQYF.

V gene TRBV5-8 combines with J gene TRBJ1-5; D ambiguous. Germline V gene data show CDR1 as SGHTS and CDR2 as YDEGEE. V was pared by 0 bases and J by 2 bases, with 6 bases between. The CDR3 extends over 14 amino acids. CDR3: CASSLGGGNQPQHF. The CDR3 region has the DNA TGTGCCAGCAGCTTGGGGGGAGGCAATCAGCCCCAGCATTTT.

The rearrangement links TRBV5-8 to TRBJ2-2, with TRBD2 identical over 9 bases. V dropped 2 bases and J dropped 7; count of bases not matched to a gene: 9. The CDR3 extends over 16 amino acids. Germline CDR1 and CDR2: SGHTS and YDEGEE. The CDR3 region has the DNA TGTGCCAGCAGCTTCTTCGGCGGGAGGGTAGACGGGGAGCTGTTTTTT. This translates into CASSFFGGRVDGELFF.

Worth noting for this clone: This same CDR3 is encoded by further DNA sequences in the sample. The CDR3: CASSSDRGTEAFF. DNA of the CDR3: TGTGCCAGCAGCTCCGACAGGGGTACTGAAGCTTTCTTT. The J gene is TRBJ1-1, the V gene TRBV6-5, with 8 bases fitting TRBD1. Trimming cost V 6 bases and J 5 bases; bases outside gene matches: 5. The CDR3 loop spans 13 amino acids. CDR1 and CDR2 (germline): MNHEY, SVGAGI.

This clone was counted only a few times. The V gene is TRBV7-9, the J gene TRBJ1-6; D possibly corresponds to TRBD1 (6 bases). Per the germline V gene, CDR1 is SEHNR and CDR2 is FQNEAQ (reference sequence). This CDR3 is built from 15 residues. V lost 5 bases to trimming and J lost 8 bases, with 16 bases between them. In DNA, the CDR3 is TGTGCCAGCAGCCTTCTAGGCAGGGGCGATTCACCCCTCCACTTT. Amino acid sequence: CASSLLGRGDSPLHF.

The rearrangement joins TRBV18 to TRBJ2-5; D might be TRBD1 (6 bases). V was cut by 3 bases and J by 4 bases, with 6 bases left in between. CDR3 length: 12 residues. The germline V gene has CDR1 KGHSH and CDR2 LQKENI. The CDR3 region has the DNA TGTGCCAGCTCACCCAGGGGAGAGACCCAGTACTTC. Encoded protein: CASSPRGETQYF.

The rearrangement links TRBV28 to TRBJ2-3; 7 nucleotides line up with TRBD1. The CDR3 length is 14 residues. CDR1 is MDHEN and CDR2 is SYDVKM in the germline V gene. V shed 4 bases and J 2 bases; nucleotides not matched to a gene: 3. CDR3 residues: CASSSDRTTDTQYF. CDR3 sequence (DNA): TGTGCCAGCAGTTCGGACAGGACCACAGATACGCAGTATTTT.

The CDR3 coding sequence is TGTGCCAGCAGCTTCGGGACAGAACAGTTCTTC. It encodes CASSFGTEQFF. The V gene is TRBV7-9, the J gene TRBJ2-1; 7 positions match TRBD1. Germline assignment: CDR1 SEHNR and CDR2 FQNEAQ (reference sequence). The V and J ends lost 3 bases and 13 bases, in that order; junction bases with no gene match: 3. This CDR3 spans 11 amino acids.